This TCR beta chain appears in the sequencing data of a study of T cell responses to AZD1222 COVID-19 vaccine. Profiled with immunoSEQ multiplex PCR; TCRdb holds only in-frame clones, not every one. The data show some 200,000 clones, with 88% seen just once and 20% to 30% held by the top ten. Second doses that came at about 4 or about 12 weeks were put together. Trimming left V 3 bases short and J 0 bases short, with 10 bases between. The CDR3 spans 15 residues. Germline CDR1 SGDLS, CDR2 YYNGEE. Note on this clone: Its antigen is not known.

Study-level points and caveats: The peak T cell response came first, and repertoires were sampled only after it. A mostly white British donor set with more females was recruited, and clonal diversity was possibly underestimated.

The V call is TRBV9, the J call TRBJ2-1, with D perhaps matching TRBD1 or TRBD2 (5 bases each). The source of this sequence is an adult who received the AZD1222 COVID-19 vaccine. Source: peripheral blood, taken 28 days after the second AZD1222 dose. The CDR3 is CASSGDLNSYNEQFF. For the CDR3, the DNA is TGTGCCAGCAGCGGGGACCTCAACTCCTACAATGAGCAGTTCTTC.